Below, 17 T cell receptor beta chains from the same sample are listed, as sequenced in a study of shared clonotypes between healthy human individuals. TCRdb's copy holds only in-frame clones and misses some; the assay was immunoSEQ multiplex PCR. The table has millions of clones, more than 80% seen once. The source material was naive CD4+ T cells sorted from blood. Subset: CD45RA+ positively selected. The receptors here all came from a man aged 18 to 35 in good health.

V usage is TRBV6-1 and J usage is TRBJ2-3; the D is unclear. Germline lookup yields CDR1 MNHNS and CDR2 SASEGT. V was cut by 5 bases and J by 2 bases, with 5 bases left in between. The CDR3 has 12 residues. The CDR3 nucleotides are TGTGCCAGCAGTTGGACCACAGATACGCAGTATTTT. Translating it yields CASSWTTDTQYF.

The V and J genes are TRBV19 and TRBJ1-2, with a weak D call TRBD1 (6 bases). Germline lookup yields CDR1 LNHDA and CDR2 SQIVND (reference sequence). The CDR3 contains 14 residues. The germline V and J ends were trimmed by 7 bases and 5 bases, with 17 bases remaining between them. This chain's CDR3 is CASTSRQERYGYTF. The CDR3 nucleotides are TGTGCCAGTACCTCCCGACAGGAGCGATATGGCTACACCTTC.

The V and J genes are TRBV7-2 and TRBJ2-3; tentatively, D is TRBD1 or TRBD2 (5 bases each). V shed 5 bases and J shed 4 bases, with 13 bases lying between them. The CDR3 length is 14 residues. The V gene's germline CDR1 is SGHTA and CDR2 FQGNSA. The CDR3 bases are TGTGCCAGCAGCCCCGGGGCTATCCCAGATACGCAGTATTTT. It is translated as CASSPGAIPDTQYF.

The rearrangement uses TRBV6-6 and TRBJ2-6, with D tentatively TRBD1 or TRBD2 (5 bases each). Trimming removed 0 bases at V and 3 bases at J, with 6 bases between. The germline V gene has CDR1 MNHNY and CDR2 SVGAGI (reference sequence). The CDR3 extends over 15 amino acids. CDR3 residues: CASSYSGDGANVLTF. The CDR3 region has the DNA TGTGCCAGCAGTTACTCGGGGGATGGGGCCAACGTCCTGACTTTC.

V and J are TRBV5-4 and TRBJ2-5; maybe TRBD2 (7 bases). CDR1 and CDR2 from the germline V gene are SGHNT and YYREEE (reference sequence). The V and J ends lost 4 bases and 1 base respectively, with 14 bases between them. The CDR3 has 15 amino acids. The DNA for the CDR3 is TGTGCCAGCAGCGCCGCGGGGGCCCTCCAAGAGACCCAGTACTTC. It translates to CASSAAGALQETQYF.

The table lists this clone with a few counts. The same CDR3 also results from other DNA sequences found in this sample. The CDR3 DNA follows: TGTGCCAGCTCACCCGGGACTGCCAATCAGCCCCAGCATTTT. Protein: CASSPGTANQPQHF. The chain links TRBV18 to TRBJ1-5; perhaps TRBD1 as D (5 bases). The CDR3 spans 14 residues. V was cut by 3 bases and J by 3 bases, with 9 bases left in between. Germline V gene sequence: CDR1 KGHSH, CDR2 LQKENI.

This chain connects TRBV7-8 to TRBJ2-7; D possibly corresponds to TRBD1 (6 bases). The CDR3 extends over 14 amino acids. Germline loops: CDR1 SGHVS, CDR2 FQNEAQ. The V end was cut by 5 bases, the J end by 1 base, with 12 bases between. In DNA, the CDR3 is TGTGCCAGCAGCCCTTTCGACAGGTCCTACGAGCAGTACTTC. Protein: CASSPFDRSYEQYF.

The CDR3: CASSLDRARGYEQYF. The CDR3 nucleotides read TGTGCCAGCAGCCTTGACAGAGCCAGGGGATACGAGCAGTACTTC. This sequence joins TRBV6-1 and TRBJ2-7, with D maybe TRBD1 (6 bases). This CDR3 is built from 15 residues. The V end was cut by 6 bases, the J end by 4 bases, with 19 bases between. Germline V gene sequence: CDR1 MNHNS, CDR2 SASEGT.

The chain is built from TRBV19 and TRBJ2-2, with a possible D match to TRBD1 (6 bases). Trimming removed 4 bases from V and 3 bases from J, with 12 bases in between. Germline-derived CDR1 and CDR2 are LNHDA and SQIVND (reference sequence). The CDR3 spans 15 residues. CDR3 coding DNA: TGTGCCAGTAGTAGCGTCCAGGGGCACACCGGGGAGCTGTTTTTT. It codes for CASSSVQGHTGELFF.

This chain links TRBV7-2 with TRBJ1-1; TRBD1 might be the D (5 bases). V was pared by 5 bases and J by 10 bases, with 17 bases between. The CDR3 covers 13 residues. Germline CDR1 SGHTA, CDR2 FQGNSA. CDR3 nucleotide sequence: TGTGCCAGCAGCCCCCGGGGACCTGAGGGAGCTTTCTTT. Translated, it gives CASSPRGPEGAFF. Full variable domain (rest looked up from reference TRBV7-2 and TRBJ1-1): GAGVSQSPSNKVTEKGKDVELRCDPISGHTALYWYRQSLGQGLEFLIYFQGNSAPDKSGLPSDRFSAERTGGSVSTLTIQRTQQEDSAVYLCASSPRGPEGAFFGQGTRLTVV.

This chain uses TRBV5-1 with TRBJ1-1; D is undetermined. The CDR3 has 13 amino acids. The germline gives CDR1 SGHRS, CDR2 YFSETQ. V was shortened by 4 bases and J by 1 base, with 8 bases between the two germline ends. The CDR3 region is CASSPERNTEAFF. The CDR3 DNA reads TGCGCCAGCAGCCCCGAGAGGAACACTGAAGCTTTCTTT. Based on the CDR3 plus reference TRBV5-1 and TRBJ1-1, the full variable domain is KAGVTQTPRYLIKTRGQQVTLSCSPISGHRSVSWYQQTPGQGLQFLFEYFSETQRNKGNFPGRFSGRQFSNSRSEMNVSTLELGDSALYLCASSPERNTEAFFGQGTRLTVV.

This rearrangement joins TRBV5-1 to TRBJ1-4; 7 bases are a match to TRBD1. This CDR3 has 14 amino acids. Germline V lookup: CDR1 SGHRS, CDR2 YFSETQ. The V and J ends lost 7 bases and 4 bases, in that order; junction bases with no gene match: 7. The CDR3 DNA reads TGCGCCAGCGCTCTTCAGGGGGGTAATGAAAAACTGTTTTTT. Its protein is CASALQGGNEKLFF. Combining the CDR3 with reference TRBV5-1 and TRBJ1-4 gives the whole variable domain KAGVTQTPRYLIKTRGQQVTLSCSPISGHRSVSWYQQTPGQGLQFLFEYFSETQRNKGNFPGRFSGRQFSNSRSEMNVSTLELGDSALYLCASALQGGNEKLFFGSGTQLSVL.

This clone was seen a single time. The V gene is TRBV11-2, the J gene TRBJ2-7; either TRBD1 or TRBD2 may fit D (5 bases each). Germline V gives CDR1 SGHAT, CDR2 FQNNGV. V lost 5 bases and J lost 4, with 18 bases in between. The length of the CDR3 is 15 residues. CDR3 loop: CASSAYPGPYYEQYF. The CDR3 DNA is TGTGCCAGCAGCGCTTACCCGGGACCCTATTACGAGCAGTACTTC.

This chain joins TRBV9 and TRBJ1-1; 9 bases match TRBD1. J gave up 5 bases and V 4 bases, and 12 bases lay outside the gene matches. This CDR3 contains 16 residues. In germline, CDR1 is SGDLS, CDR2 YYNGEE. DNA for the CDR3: TGTGCCAGCAGCAACCCGACAGGGGGGTTGTGGACTGAAGCTTTCTTT. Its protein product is CASSNPTGGLWTEAFF.

The CDR3, as DNA: TGTGCCAGCAGTCCGGGGGACAGGGAAGGGAAGCCCCAGCATTTT. Its protein is CASSPGDREGKPQHF. The chain links TRBV6-6 to TRBJ1-5; 9 bases are a match to TRBD1. The CDR3 consists of 15 residues. With V trimmed by 5 bases and J by 8 bases, 10 bases remained unmatched. Germline-derived CDR1 and CDR2 are MNHNY and SVGAGI (reference sequence).

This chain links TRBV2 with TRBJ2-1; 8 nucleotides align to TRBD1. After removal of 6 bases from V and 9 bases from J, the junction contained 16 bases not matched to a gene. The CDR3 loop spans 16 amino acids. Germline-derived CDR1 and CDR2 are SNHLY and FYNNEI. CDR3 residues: CASRDDAGGRNGEQFF. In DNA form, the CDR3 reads TGTGCCAGCAGGGATGATGCAGGGGGCCGAAATGGTGAGCAGTTCTTC.

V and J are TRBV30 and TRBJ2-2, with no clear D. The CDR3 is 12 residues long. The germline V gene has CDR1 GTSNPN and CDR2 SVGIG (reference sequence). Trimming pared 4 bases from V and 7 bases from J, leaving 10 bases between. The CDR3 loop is CAWIPVGGELFF. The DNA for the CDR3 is TGTGCCTGGATCCCGGTAGGCGGGGAGCTGTTTTTT.